A single sample gave rise to the 11 T cell receptor beta chains below, sequenced in a study of blood T cell repertoires in COVID-19. Assay used: immunoSEQ multiplex PCR; TCRdb lists only in-frame clones, some missing. The sample has some 190,000 clones, 81% seen once; the top ten hold 11%. Sequenced material: peripheral blood. These receptors all stem from a woman aged 40 to 55 with COVID-19, enrolled during active disease.

The genes are TRBV5-6 and TRBJ1-5, with 10 bases identical to TRBD1. CDR3 length: 14 residues. V was pared by 4 bases and J by 7 bases, with 5 bases of the junction left unmatched. Germline lookup yields CDR1 SGHDT and CDR2 YYEEEE. The CDR3 here is CASSERTGGQPQHF. CDR3 nucleotide sequence: TGTGCCAGCAGCGAAAGGACAGGGGGGCAGCCCCAGCATTTT.

The V gene is TRBV9, the J gene TRBJ2-2; 12 bases line up with TRBD2. The CDR3 is 21 amino acids. V shed 3 bases, J shed 1 base, and the junction held 16 bases outside the gene matches. The germline V gene has CDR1 SGDLS and CDR2 YYNGEE. The CDR3 DNA reads as TGTGCCAGCAGCGAGACAATTCACACCGGACTAGCGGGATTGAACACCGGGGAGCTGTTTTTT. The encoded protein is CASSETIHTGLAGLNTGELFF.

This rearrangement joins TRBV4-1 to TRBJ2-2, with a weak D call TRBD2 (6 bases). Germline CDR1 MGHRA, CDR2 YSYEKL. This CDR3 has 14 residues. The V gene lost 3 bases and the J gene lost 3 bases, with 8 bases spanning the gap. CDR3 residues: CASSQVADTGELFF. The CDR3 DNA is TGCGCCAGCAGCCAGGTAGCGGACACCGGGGAGCTGTTTTTT.

The rearrangement uses TRBV9 and TRBJ2-2, with TRBD2 identical over 8 bases. V was clipped by 1 base and J by 5 bases; unmatched bases: 10. This CDR3 comprises 17 residues. Germline values: CDR1 SGDLS, CDR2 YYNGEE. The CDR3 loop is CASSVREAGEITGELFF. CDR3 in DNA: TGTGCCAGCAGCGTAAGAGAAGCGGGGGAGATTACCGGGGAGCTGTTTTTT.

This chain connects TRBV2 to TRBJ2-5; D may be TRBD1 (6 bases). From germline, CDR1 is SNHLY and CDR2 FYNNEI. Trimming stripped 3 bases from V and 5 bases from J, with 16 bases between. The CDR3 extends over 15 amino acids. The CDR3 bases are TGTGCCAGCAGTGAGAGGACAGAAGGCGGTGAGACCCAGTACTTC. Translated: CASSERTEGGETQYF.

This sequence joins TRBV21-1 and TRBJ2-3; the table assigns TRBD1, which was not confirmed against the DNA. TRBV21-1 is a pseudogene segment. The CDR3 is 16 amino acids. The CDR3 protein is CASSRLPGQGTDTQYF. DNA for the CDR3: TGTGCCAGCAGCCGACTGCCGGGACAGGGAACCGATACGCAGTATTTT.

V and J are TRBV29-1 and TRBJ2-1; TRBD1 agrees at 9 bases. There are 13 residues in the CDR3. V was pared by 7 bases and J by 6 bases, with 7 bases of the junction left unmatched. Germline assignment: CDR1 SQVTM and CDR2 ANQGSEA. CDR3 DNA: TGCAGCGCTGGGACAGGGCCTGGCAATGAGCAGTTCTTC. It specifies CSAGTGPGNEQFF.

The rearrangement joins TRBV7-9 to TRBJ2-3, with 14 bases identical to TRBD2. The CDR3 sequence is 17 residues long. Germline-derived CDR1 and CDR2 are SEHNR and FQNEAQ (reference sequence). Losses at the gene ends were 5 bases for V and 0 bases for J; bases not matched to a gene: 4. Here the CDR3 DNA reads TGTGCCAGCAGCCCTTGGACTAGCGGGGGGAGCACAGATACGCAGTATTTT. Protein: CASSPWTSGGSTDTQYF.

This clone was seen only once. This chain connects TRBV19 to TRBJ1-6; D is perhaps TRBD1 (6 bases). The CDR3 spans 13 residues. Looked up from germline, CDR1 is LNHDA and CDR2 is SQIVND (reference sequence). CDR3 sequence reads: CATTGSYNSPLHF. CDR3 nucleotide sequence: TGTGCTACTACAGGGTCCTATAATTCACCCCTCCACTTT.

The genes are TRBV5-6 and TRBJ2-1; 14 bases are a match to TRBD2. Trimming removed 5 bases from V and 7 bases from J; junction bases left unmatched: 2. The CDR3 is 14 amino acids. Germline lookup yields CDR1 SGHDT and CDR2 YYEEEE. This CDR3 reads CASRRTSGGNEQFF. The CDR3 DNA reads TGTGCCAGCAGGCGGACTAGCGGGGGGAATGAGCAGTTCTTC.

In the case of this clone: At one end, the junction sequence differs from germline, possibly due to a read error. The chain uses TRBV7-7 and TRBJ2-5; 8 bases map to TRBD2. In germline, CDR1 is SSHAT, CDR2 FNYEAQ (reference sequence). This CDR3 is built from 15 residues. The CDR3 region is CASSLAGTRKETQYF. The CDR3 DNA is TGTGCTAGCAGCTTAGCGGGGACTAGGAAAGAGACCCAGTACTTC.